The sequence of this T cell receptor beta chain was determined in a study of shared clonotypes between healthy human individuals. Study-wide points: The naive CD4 repertoires of several donors were compared, and approximately 5.3% of clonotypes were shared.

In its sample, this clone was seen once. Its antigen is undetermined. The CDR3 has 17 amino acids. The V gene's germline CDR1 is LNHDA and CDR2 SQIVND (reference sequence). Trimming shortened V by 7 bases and J by 0 bases, and 16 bases separated the two germline ends. The naive CD8 population came from CD45RO-negative cells selected for CCR7, without terminally differentiated effector memory CD45RA+ cells. On sorted subsets, replicate PCRs used 150 to 250 ng DNA, or tens of thousands of T cell genomes. TCRdb's table, derived via immunoSEQ multiplex PCR, lists solely in-frame clones and lacks some. The sample lists about 2 million clones, about 95% occurring once.

Sequencing was done on a sample of naive CD8+ T cells sorted from blood. This clonotype was sampled from a man aged 18-30 years in good health. J is TRBJ1-6 and V is TRBV19, with a possible D match to TRBD1 (5 bases). CDR3 residues: CASNPGPGSSYNSPLHF. CDR3 DNA sequence: TGTGCCAGTAACCCAGGGCCCGGGAGCTCCTATAATTCACCCCTCCACTTT.